This is a list of T cell receptor beta chains from one sample in a study of siplizumab effects on memory and regulatory T cells. Assay: immunoSEQ multiplex PCR; the TCRdb copy retains only in-frame clones and omits some. Here the sample spans about 100,000 clones, roughly 92% being singletons. The specimen was Tregs sorted from blood. These receptors were taken from a human donor in good health. Each CDR3 is given with its conserved first and last residue. The order of the fields is J gene, V gene, D gene, CDR3 DNA, CDR3 protein. The D gene is left open where the match is weak.

>TRBJ2-5|TRBV5-1|TRBD1
TGCGCCAGCAGCCCGCGGGACAGGGGAGGAATCGGGACCCAGTACTTC
CASSPRDRGGIGTQYF
>TRBJ1-2|TRBV27|.
TGTGCCAGCAGGATACAGGGTGGATATGGCTACACCTTC
CASRIQGGYGYTF
>TRBJ2-5|TRBV30|TRBD2
TGTGCCTGGAGTGGGGGGGGGAGGGTCCAAGAGACCCAGTACTTC
CAWSGGGRVQETQYF
>TRBJ2-5|TRBV9|.
TGTGCCAGCAGCGTAGGAGGGGGGCAAGAGACCCAGTACTTC
CASSVGGGQETQYF
>TRBJ1-1|TRBV18|TRBD1
TGTGCCAGCCACGGGACAGCCGGGCGTTACACTGAAGCTTTCTTT
CASHGTAGRYTEAFF
>TRBJ1-5|TRBV28|TRBD1
TGTGCCAGCAGTTTAAGACAGGGGACTTGGCCCCAGCATTTT
CASSLRQGTWPQHF
>TRBJ2-2|TRBV19|TRBD2
TGTGCCAGTAGTATAGGGTTGGGACTAGCGGGAGGGTTGACCGGGGAGCTGTTTTTT
CASSIGLGLAGGLTGELFF
>TRBJ1-2|TRBV9|TRBD1
TGTGCCAGCGGGGGACAGGGCTATGGCTACACCTTC
CASGGQGYGYTF
>TRBJ2-7|TRBV10-3|.
TGTGCCATCAGGGGATCGGGCCAAACCTACGAGCAGTACTTC
CAIRGSGQTYEQYF
>TRBJ2-1|TRBV5-1|.
TGCGCCAGCAGCCCCGGCCAGCGGAGCTCCTACAATGAGCAGTTCTTC
CASSPGQRSSYNEQFF